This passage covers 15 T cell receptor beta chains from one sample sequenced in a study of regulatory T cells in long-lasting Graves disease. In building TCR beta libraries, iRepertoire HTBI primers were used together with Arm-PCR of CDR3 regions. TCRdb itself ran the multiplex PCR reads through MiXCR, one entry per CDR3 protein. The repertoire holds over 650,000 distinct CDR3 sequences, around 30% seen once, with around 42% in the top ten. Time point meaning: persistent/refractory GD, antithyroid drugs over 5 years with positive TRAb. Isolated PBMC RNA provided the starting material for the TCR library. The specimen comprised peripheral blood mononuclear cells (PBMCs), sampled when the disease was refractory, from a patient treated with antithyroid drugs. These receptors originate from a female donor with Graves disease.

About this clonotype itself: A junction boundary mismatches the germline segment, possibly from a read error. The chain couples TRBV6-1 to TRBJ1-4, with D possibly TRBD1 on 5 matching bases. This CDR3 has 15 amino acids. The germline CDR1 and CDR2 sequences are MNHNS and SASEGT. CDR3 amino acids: CAISAGGAGNEKLFF. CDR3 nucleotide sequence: TGTGCCATCAGTGCGGGAGGGGCGGGCAATGAAAAACTGTTTTTT.

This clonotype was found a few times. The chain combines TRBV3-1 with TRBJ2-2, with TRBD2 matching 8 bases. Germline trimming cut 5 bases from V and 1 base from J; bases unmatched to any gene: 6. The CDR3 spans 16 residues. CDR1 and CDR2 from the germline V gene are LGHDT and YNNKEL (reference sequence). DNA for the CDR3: TGTGCCAGCAGCTTAGCGGGAAGGGTGAACACCGGGGAGCTGTTTTTT. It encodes CASSLAGRVNTGELFF. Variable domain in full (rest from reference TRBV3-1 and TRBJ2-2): DTAVSQTPKYLVTQMGNDKSIKCEQNLGHDTMYWYKQDSKKFLKIMFSYNNKELIINETVPNRFSPKSPDKAHLNLHINSLELGDSAVYFCASSLAGRVNTGELFFGEGSRLTVL.

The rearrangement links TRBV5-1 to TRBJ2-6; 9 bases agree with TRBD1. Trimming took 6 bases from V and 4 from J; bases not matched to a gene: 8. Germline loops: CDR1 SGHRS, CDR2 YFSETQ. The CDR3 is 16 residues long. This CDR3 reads CASNAGQGTGANVLTF. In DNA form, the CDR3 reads TGCGCCAGCAACGCCGGACAGGGGACCGGGGCCAACGTCCTGACTTTC.

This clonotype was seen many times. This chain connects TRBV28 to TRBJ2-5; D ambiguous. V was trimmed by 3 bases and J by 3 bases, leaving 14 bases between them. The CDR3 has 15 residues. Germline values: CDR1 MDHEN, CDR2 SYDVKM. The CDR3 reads CASSFSQTGKETQYF. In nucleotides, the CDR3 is TGTGCCAGCAGTTTCTCACAGACTGGAAAAGAGACCCAGTACTTC.

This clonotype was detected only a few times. The CDR3 is CASSQGLTSGTGELFF. The CDR3 DNA is TGTGCCAGCAGCCAAGGTTTGACTAGCGGCACCGGGGAGCTGTTTTTT. This chain joins TRBV3-1 and TRBJ2-2; 9 bases are shared with TRBD2. The germline V gene encodes CDR1 LGHDT and CDR2 YNNKEL (reference sequence). After removal of 1 base from V and 4 bases from J, the junction contained 4 bases not matched to a gene. The CDR3 has 16 amino acids.

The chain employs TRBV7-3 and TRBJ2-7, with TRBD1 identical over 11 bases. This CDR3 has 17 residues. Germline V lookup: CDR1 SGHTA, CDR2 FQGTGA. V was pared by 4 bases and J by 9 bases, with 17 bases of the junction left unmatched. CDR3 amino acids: CASSSVLGLGTGGTQYF. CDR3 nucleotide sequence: TGTGCCAGCAGCTCTGTCTTGGGACTAGGGACAGGGGGTACGCAGTACTTC.

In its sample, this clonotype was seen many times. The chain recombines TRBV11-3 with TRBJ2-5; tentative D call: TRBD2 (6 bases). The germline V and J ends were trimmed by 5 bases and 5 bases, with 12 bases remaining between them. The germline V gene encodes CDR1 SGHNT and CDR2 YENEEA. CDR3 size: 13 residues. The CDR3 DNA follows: TGTGCCAGCAGCCCGGGAGAAGGTGAGACCCAGTACTTC. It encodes CASSPGEGETQYF.

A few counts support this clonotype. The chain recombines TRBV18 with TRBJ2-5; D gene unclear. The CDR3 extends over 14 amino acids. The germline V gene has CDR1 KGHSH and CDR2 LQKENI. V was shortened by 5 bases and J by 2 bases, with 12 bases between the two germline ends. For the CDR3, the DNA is TGTGCCAGCTCATCTCCCCTAGAGCAAGAGACCCAGTACTTC. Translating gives CASSSPLEQETQYF.

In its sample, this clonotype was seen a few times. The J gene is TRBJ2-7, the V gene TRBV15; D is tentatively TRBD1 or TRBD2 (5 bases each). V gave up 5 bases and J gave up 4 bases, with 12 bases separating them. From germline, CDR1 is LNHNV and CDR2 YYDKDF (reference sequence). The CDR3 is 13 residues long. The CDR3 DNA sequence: TGTGCCACCAGCGGCATCGGGGCATACGAGCAGTACTTC. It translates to CATSGIGAYEQYF.

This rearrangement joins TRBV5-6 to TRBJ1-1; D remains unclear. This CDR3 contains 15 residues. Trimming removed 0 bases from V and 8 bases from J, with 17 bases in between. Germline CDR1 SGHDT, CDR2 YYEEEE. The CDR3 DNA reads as TGTGCCAGCAGCTTGGTGGCGGCCGGCCGGGAGGAAGCTTTCTTT. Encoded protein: CASSLVAAGREEAFF.

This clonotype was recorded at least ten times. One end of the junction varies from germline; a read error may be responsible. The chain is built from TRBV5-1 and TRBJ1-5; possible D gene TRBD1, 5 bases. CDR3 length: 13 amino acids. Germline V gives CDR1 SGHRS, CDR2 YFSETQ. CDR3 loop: CASSLAGGQPQHF. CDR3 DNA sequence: TGTGCCAGCAGCTTGGCCGGGGGTCAGCCCCAGCATTTT.

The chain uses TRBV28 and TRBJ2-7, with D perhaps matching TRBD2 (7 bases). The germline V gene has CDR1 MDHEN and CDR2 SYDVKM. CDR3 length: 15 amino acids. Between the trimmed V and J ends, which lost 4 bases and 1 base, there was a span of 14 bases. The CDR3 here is CASSSGGGESYEQYF. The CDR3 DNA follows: TGTGCCAGCAGTTCAGGAGGGGGGGAATCCTACGAGCAGTACTTC.

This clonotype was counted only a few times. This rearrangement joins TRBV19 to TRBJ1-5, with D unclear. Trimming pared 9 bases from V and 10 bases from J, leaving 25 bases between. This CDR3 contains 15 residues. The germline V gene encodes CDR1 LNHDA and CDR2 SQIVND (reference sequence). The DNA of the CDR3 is TGTGCCAGCGAGAGCCACCGGAGGAGGAACGGTCCCCAGCATTTT. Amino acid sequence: CASESHRRRNGPQHF.

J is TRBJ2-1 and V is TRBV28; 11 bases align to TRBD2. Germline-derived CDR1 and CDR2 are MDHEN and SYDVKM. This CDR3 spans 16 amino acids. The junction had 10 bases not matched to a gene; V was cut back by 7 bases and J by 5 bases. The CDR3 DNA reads TGTGCCAGCACAGCTACCGGGACTAGCGGACACAATGAGCAGTTCTTC. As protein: CASTATGTSGHNEQFF.

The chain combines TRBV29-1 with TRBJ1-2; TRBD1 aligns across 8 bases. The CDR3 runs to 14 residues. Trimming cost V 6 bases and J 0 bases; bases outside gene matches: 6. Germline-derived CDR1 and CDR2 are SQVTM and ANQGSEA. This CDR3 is CSVAQTGANYGYTF. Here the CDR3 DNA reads TGCAGCGTCGCTCAGACAGGGGCTAACTATGGCTACACCTTC. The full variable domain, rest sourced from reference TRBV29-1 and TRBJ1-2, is SAVISQKPSRDICQRGTSLTIQCQVDSQVTMMFWYRQQPGQSLTLIATANQGSEATYESGFVIDKFPISRPNLTFSTLTVSNMSPEDSSIYLCSVAQTGANYGYTFGSGTRLTVV.